This entry lists 23 T cell receptor beta chains sequenced from one sample in a study of blood T cell repertoires in COVID-19. Generated by immunoSEQ multiplex PCR, the TCRdb table keeps only in-frame clones and is missing some. The sample has some 80,000 clones, approximately 89% seen once. Sequencing was done on a sample of peripheral blood. These TCRs come from a man in his forties or fifties with active or convalescent COVID-19.

For the CDR3, the DNA is TGTGCCAGCAGCTTAGGACAGAACGAGCAGTACGTC. It translates to CASSLGQNEQYV. The rearrangement joins TRBV7-9 to TRBJ2-7, with D possibly TRBD1 on 5 matching bases. This CDR3 has 12 amino acids. Looked up from germline, CDR1 is SEHNR and CDR2 is FQNEAQ (reference sequence). Trimming shortened V by 1 base and J by 5 bases, and 6 bases separated the two germline ends.

This clone has only one observation. This CDR3 reads CASREAGRDSGNTIYF. The DNA of the CDR3 is TGTGCCAGCAGGGAGGCAGGCCGGGACTCTGGAAACACCATATATTTT. This chain joins TRBV28 and TRBJ1-3; no firm D call. In germline, CDR1 is MDHEN, CDR2 SYDVKM. V was pared by 6 bases and J by 0 bases, with 15 bases between. There are 16 residues in the CDR3.

The rearrangement uses TRBV11-2 and TRBJ2-5; D might be TRBD2 (6 bases). V lost 2 bases, J lost 5 bases, and 12 bases lay in between. Per germline, CDR1 SGHAT and CDR2 FQNNGV. The CDR3 has 14 residues. The CDR3 coding sequence is TGTGCCAGCAGCTTATCGGGGAGCGGGGAGACCCAGTACTTC. It is translated as CASSLSGSGETQYF.

The chain is built from TRBV19 and TRBJ2-3; D remains ambiguous. V was clipped by 5 bases and J by 0 bases, with 21 bases between them. Looked up from germline, CDR1 is LNHDA and CDR2 is SQIVND (reference sequence). This CDR3 has 18 residues. The CDR3 here is CASSVSKAAVPSTDTQYF. CDR3 coding DNA: TGTGCCAGTAGTGTTTCCAAGGCGGCAGTACCTAGCACAGATACGCAGTATTTT.

This clone showed up just a few times. The V and J genes are TRBV28 and TRBJ1-4; 7 positions agree with TRBD1. Germline V gives CDR1 MDHEN, CDR2 SYDVKM. CDR3 size: 15 residues. J lost 2 bases, V lost 6 bases, and 6 bases had no gene match. CDR3 residues: CASSPDRVTNEKLFF. For the CDR3, the DNA is TGTGCCAGCAGCCCTGACAGGGTGACTAATGAAAAACTGTTTTTT.

The chain combines TRBV7-6 with TRBJ2-5; 8 nucleotides agree with TRBD2. The CDR3 is 18 amino acids. With V trimmed by 5 bases and J by 1 base, 15 bases remained unmatched. Germline lookup yields CDR1 SGHVS and CDR2 FNYEAQ. The CDR3 coding sequence is TGTGCCAGCAGCCCCACCGGGACTAGTTACTGGCGCCAAGAGACCCAGTACTTC. Translating it yields CASSPTGTSYWRQETQYF.

The chain has TRBV6-5 and TRBJ2-6, with D perhaps TRBD1 (5 bases). The CDR3 totals 16 residues. V lost 0 bases and J 0 bases, leaving 6 bases between the germline ends. CDR1 MNHEY and CDR2 SVGAGI come from the germline V gene. The DNA for the CDR3 is TGTGCCAGCAGTTACTCGGGGCCCTCTGGGGCCAACGTCCTGACTTTC. Translation: CASSYSGPSGANVLTF.

The V and J genes are TRBV5-1 and TRBJ1-2, with 7 bases fitting TRBD1. The ends lost 1 base at V and 3 bases at J; junction bases unmatched: 9. The length of the CDR3 is 16 residues. Germline values: CDR1 SGHRS, CDR2 YFSETQ. As DNA, the CDR3 is TGCGCCAGCAGCTTGCCCATTACAGGGGTTGACTATGGCTACACCTTC. Translation: CASSLPITGVDYGYTF.

This clone showed up just a few times. This rearrangement joins TRBV7-8 to TRBJ1-6; D is ambiguous. CDR3 length equals 15 residues. Deletions cut 2 bases from V and 7 bases from J, with 12 bases between. Per the germline V gene, CDR1 is SGHVS and CDR2 is FQNEAQ. The CDR3 spells CASSLRPLGNSPLHF. The CDR3 DNA reads as TGTGCCAGCAGCTTAAGGCCCCTGGGCAATTCACCCCTCCACTTT.

The V gene is TRBV6-6, the J gene TRBJ2-6; no reliable D call. V was pared by 9 bases and J by 0 bases, with 6 bases between. Germline CDR1 MNHNY, CDR2 SVGAGI (reference sequence). This CDR3 is built from 13 residues. This CDR3 reads CASWSSGANVLTF. As DNA, the CDR3 is TGTGCCAGTTGGAGCTCTGGGGCCAACGTCCTGACTTTC.

The chain has TRBV3-1 (or the pseudogene TRBV3-2) and TRBJ1-1, with 8 bases matching TRBD1. Germline V lookup: CDR1 LGHDT, CDR2 YNNKEL (reference sequence). Trimming at V came to 3 bases and at J to 5 bases, leaving 5 bases not matched to a gene. The CDR3 covers 14 residues. CDR3 protein: CASSQQGARTEAFF. In DNA, the CDR3 is TGTGCCAGCAGCCAGCAGGGGGCGAGAACTGAAGCTTTCTTT.

V is TRBV6-1 and J is TRBJ2-7; 12 nucleotides agree with TRBD2. Germline CDR1 and CDR2: MNHNS and SASEGT. J lost 12 bases, V lost 2 bases, and 5 bases had no gene match. The length of the CDR3 is 13 residues. The CDR3 is CASSESGTSGWYV. For the CDR3, the DNA is TGTGCCAGCAGTGAATCCGGGACTAGCGGGTGGTACGTC.

This clone occurred many times. The rearrangement links TRBV6-1 to TRBJ1-2, with D possibly matching TRBD1 (6 bases). Trimming shortened V by 2 bases and J by 5 bases, and 12 bases separated the two germline ends. The CDR3 runs 14 residues. Per germline, CDR1 MNHNS and CDR2 SASEGT. CDR3 in amino acids: CASSEQTGPYGYTF. CDR3 sequence (DNA): TGTGCCAGCAGTGAACAAACAGGGCCATATGGCTACACCTTC.

The CDR3 reads CASSSMTSGGGTQYF. DNA of the CDR3: TGTGCCAGCAGCTCGATGACTAGCGGGGGAGGGACCCAGTACTTC. The chain employs TRBV5-4 and TRBJ2-5, with 12 nucleotides matching TRBD2. The V gene end was trimmed by 3 bases and the J gene end by 7 bases; junction bases not matched to a gene: 7. The CDR3 runs to 15 residues. CDR1 is SGHNT and CDR2 is YYREEE in the germline V gene (reference sequence). The full variable domain, its missing parts supplied by reference TRBV5-4 and TRBJ2-5, is ETGVTQSPTHLIKTRGQQVTLRCSSQSGHNTVSWYQQALGQGPQFIFQYYREEENGRGNFPPRFSGLQFPNYSSELNVNALELDDSALYLCASSSMTSGGGTQYFGPGTRLLVL.

The chain carries TRBV6-5 and TRBJ1-3, with TRBD1 identical over 7 bases. The CDR3 consists of 15 residues. Germline V gives CDR1 MNHEY, CDR2 SVGAGI. After removal of 5 bases from V and 2 bases from J, the junction contained 6 bases not matched to a gene. The DNA for the CDR3 is TGTGCCAGCAGTCGACAGGGAGTGGCTGGAAACACCATATATTTT. Amino acids: CASSRQGVAGNTIYF.

V usage is TRBV6-5 and J usage is TRBJ2-7; TRBD2 is a possible D gene (6 bases). Germline V gives CDR1 MNHEY, CDR2 SVGAGI. Trimming cost V 7 bases and J 0 bases, with 16 bases left between them. The CDR3 runs to 15 residues. CDR3 nucleotide sequence: TGTGCCAGCATTTATACCGGGACTCCCTCCTACGAGCAGTACTTC. Protein sequence: CASIYTGTPSYEQYF.

This sequence joins TRBV2 and TRBJ2-7; D is undetermined. Germline CDR1 is SNHLY and CDR2 is FYNNEI. The CDR3 is made up of 16 amino acids. V was trimmed by 2 bases and J by 1 base, leaving 15 bases between them. CDR3 bases: TGTGCCAGCAGTGAAAGCGTGGATTTGTGTTCCTACGAGCAGTACGTC. Its translation is CASSESVDLCSYEQYV.

V and J are TRBV24-1 and TRBJ2-2, with TRBD1 as a possible D gene (5 bases). This CDR3 region has 16 residues. The V gene's germline CDR1 is KGHDR and CDR2 SFDVKD. Trimming stripped 2 bases from V and 5 bases from J, with 14 bases between. The CDR3 nucleotides are TGTGCCACCAGTGATTCGGCAGGGCGGTGGACCGGGGAGCTGTTTTTT. It yields the protein CATSDSAGRWTGELFF.

This sequence joins TRBV14 and TRBJ2-3; 11 bases align to TRBD2. The CDR3 contains 17 residues. V was clipped by 1 base and J by 3 bases; unmatched bases: 6. Germline CDR1 and CDR2: SGHDN and FVKESK. CDR3 amino acids: CASSQALAGAGTDTQYF. CDR3 in DNA: TGTGCCAGCAGCCAAGCACTAGCGGGGGCAGGTACAGATACGCAGTATTTT.

Note on this clone: This sample includes further DNA sequences coding for the same CDR3. The chain recombines TRBV24-1 with TRBJ2-5, with D tentatively TRBD1 (6 bases). The CDR3 is 14 amino acids. The V end lost 0 bases, the J end lost 5 bases, and 9 bases lay between the germline ends. Germline CDR1 reads KGHDR; CDR2 reads SFDVKD. DNA of the CDR3: TGTGCCACCAGTGATTTGGGCCAGGGGGAGACCCAGTACTTC. This encodes CATSDLGQGETQYF.

The rearrangement links TRBV29-1 to TRBJ2-3, with D possibly being TRBD2 (5 bases). The V gene lost 7 bases and the J gene lost 1 base, with 15 bases spanning the gap. Germline CDR1 and CDR2: SQVTM and ANQGSEA. The CDR3 covers 14 residues. CDR3 sequence: CSAKGLRGTDTQYF. CDR3 nucleotide sequence: TGCAGCGCCAAAGGACTTAGAGGCACAGATACGCAGTATTTT.

V gene TRBV19 combines with J gene TRBJ2-5; 9 bases fit TRBD2. This CDR3 region has 15 residues. In germline, CDR1 is LNHDA, CDR2 SQIVND (reference sequence). After removal of 3 bases from V and 5 bases from J, the junction contained 7 bases not matched to a gene. CDR3 loop: CASSMMLTSGETQYF. The CDR3 nucleotides read TGTGCCAGTAGTATGATGTTAACTAGCGGGGAGACCCAGTACTTC.

J is TRBJ2-1 and V is TRBV9, with D perhaps matching TRBD1 (5 bases). The germline V gene has CDR1 SGDLS and CDR2 YYNGEE. V was cut by 1 base and J by 0 bases, with 20 bases left in between. This CDR3 comprises 19 residues. The CDR3 DNA follows: TGTGCCAGCAGCGTACCCTCCAGGGAACGAGGTGGCTCCTACAATGAGCAGTTCTTC. The encoded protein is CASSVPSRERGGSYNEQFF.